The rows below give T cell receptor beta chains drawn from one sample of a study of T cell repertoires in cytomegalovirus infection. A single record per CDR3 protein comes from TCRdb applying MiXCR to the reads. The sample has around 630,000 distinct CDR3 sequences; approximately 24% are singletons. Sample: CD8+ T cells from PBMCs. The receptor set was obtained from a human donor in good health (CMV status not recorded). Some clones in this sample may be carry-over from other donors' samples. Each CDR3 is given with its conserved first and last residue. Fields, in order: V gene, CDR3 length, clone size, J gene, D gene, CDR3 DNA, CDR3 protein. The D gene is left open where the match is weak. Not every row has a clone size; where given, it reads once, few, many or a size class.

TRBV14	15	few	TRBJ2-1	NA	TGTGCCAGCAGCCAAGTGAAGCCGACCTACAATGAGCAGTTCTTC	CASSQVKPTYNEQFF
TRBV9	14	NA	TRBJ2-7	NA	TGTGCCAGCAGCGGCCGGGACAACTCCTACGAGCAGTACTTC	CASSGRDNSYEQYF
TRBV10-3	15	few	TRBJ2-7	NA	TGTGCCATCAGTGAGGATGGGCTGGATGCCTACGAGCAGTACTTC	CAISEDGLDAYEQYF
TRBV7-9	12	few	TRBJ2-3	NA	TGTGCCAGCAGCTTGGACGGCAGGGCGCAGTATTTT	CASSLDGRAQYF
TRBV20-1	14	NA	TRBJ2-7	TRBD1	TGCAGTGCCCCCCGGGACAGTATAGACTACGAGCAGTACTTC	CSAPRDSIDYEQYF
TRBV4-1	14	NA	TRBJ1-1	NA	TGCGCCAGCAGTAAAAGGACGCCGAACACTGAAGCTTTCTTT	CASSKRTPNTEAFF
TRBV6-6	15	NA	TRBJ1-5	NA	TGTGCCAGCAGTTACTCGTCAGGGACCGATCAGCCCCAGCATTTT	CASSYSSGTDQPQHF
TRBV20-1	15	few	TRBJ2-5	TRBD2	TGCAGTGCTAGAGATAGGAGCGGGGGCTGGGAGACCCAGTACTTC	CSARDRSGGWETQYF
TRBV7-9	14	many	TRBJ1-3	NA	TGTGCCAGCAGCTCGAGGACAGACGGGCACACCATATATTTT	CASSSRTDGHTIYF
TRBV14	13	NA	TRBJ1-1	NA	TGTGCCAGCAGCCAACGACCGAACACTGAAGCTTTCTTT	CASSQRPNTEAFF
TRBV13	16	NA	TRBJ1-2	NA	TGTGCCAGCAGCAAACAGTCCCGGGGGGGCAGCGGTGGCTACACCTTC	CASSKQSRGGSGGYTF
TRBV19	12	NA	TRBJ1-2	NA	TGTGCCACCAAAGGAGGGTACTATGGCTACACCTTC	CATKGGYYGYTF
TRBV20-1	14	NA	TRBJ2-7	NA	TGCAGTGCTAGCTTTGCGGGGAGTGCCTACGAGCAGTACTTC	CSASFAGSAYEQYF
TRBV7-2	15	many	TRBJ1-6	NA	TGTGCCAGCAGCACCCCAGAGCACTATAATTCACCCCTCCACTTT	CASSTPEHYNSPLHF
TRBV2	14	many	TRBJ2-7	NA	TGTGCCAGCAGTGAATCGGCAGACCTCTACGAGCAGTACTTC	CASSESADLYEQYF
TRBV7-2	15	many	TRBJ2-5	TRBD1	TGTGCCAGCAGCCTGGGACAGGGGGCGCGGGAGACCCAGTACTTC	CASSLGQGARETQYF
TRBV28	14	many	TRBJ1-3	NA	TGTGCCAGCAGTTATTACACCTCTGGAAACACCATATATTTT	CASSYYTSGNTIYF
TRBV27	15	few	TRBJ2-7	NA	TGTGCCAGCAGCTTGAGGGGTTACAGCTCCTACGAGCAGTACTTC	CASSLRGYSSYEQYF
TRBV19	10	NA	TRBJ2-7	NA	TGTGCCAGTAGTATCTACGAGCAGTACTTC	CASSIYEQYF
TRBV27	11	few	TRBJ2-3	NA	TGTGCCAGCACGGGATCAGATACGCAGTATTTT	CASTGSDTQYF
TRBV20-1	14	few	TRBJ1-5	NA	TGCAGTGCTAGAGATAGGAGTAGCAATCAGCCCCAGCATTTT	CSARDRSSNQPQHF
TRBV7-2	14	many	TRBJ1-5	NA	TGTGCCAGCAGCTTAGGGCAGAGCAATCAGCCCCAGCATTTT	CASSLGQSNQPQHF
TRBV19	14	NA	TRBJ2-2	NA	TGTGCCAGTAGTATAGAATCGGGGAAAAGGGAGCTGTTTTTT	CASSIESGKRELFF
TRBV6-2/TRBV6-3	19	many	TRBJ2-2	TRBD2	TGTGCCAGCAGTTACTCGATCCTAGCGGACAACACGAACACCGGGGAGCTGTTTTTT	CASSYSILADNTNTGELFF
TRBV6-8	13	NA	TRBJ1-1	NA	TGTGCCAGCGGTAAGGGGGGGAACACTGAAGCTTTCTTT	CASGKGGNTEAFF
TRBV7-2	11	few	TRBJ1-1	NA	TGTGCCAGCGGGGATGGCAGGGTGGCTTTCTTT	CASGDGRVAFF
TRBV7-6	16	many	TRBJ1-1	NA	TGTGCCAGCAGCAACGGGGACTTCACAGGGAACACTGAAGCTTTCTTT	CASSNGDFTGNTEAFF
TRBV29-1	15	once	TRBJ1-4	NA	TGCAGCGTTGAACGGGCAGGGGAGGCTAATGAAAAACTGTTTTTT	CSVERAGEANEKLFF
TRBV14	16	few	TRBJ2-3	NA	TGTGCCAGCAGCCAAGTAGAGCATCCGTCCCCAGATACGCAGTATTTT	CASSQVEHPSPDTQYF
TRBV6-6	11	few	TRBJ1-1	NA	TGTGCCAGCAGTTCCCCGATCGGGGCTTTCTTT	CASSSPIGAFF
TRBV12-3/TRBV12-4	16	many	TRBJ2-1	NA	TGTGCCAGCAGCCCCTCTGTGGGGGGCTTCTACAATGAGCAGTTCTTC	CASSPSVGGFYNEQFF
TRBV13	14	few	TRBJ2-3	NA	TGTGCCAGCAGCCCCGAAACAGCAACAGATACGCAGTATTTT	CASSPETATDTQYF
TRBV12-3/TRBV12-4	12	NA	TRBJ1-1	NA	TGTGCCAGCATTACCAACACTGTGGAAGCTTTCTTT	CASITNTVEAFF
TRBV4-3	17	NA	TRBJ1-2	NA	TGCGCCAGCAGCCAGTCCTCTACCAGGACAGACTTCTATGGCTACACCTTC	CASSQSSTRTDFYGYTF
TRBV7-4	14	NA	TRBJ2-5	TRBD2	TGTGCCAGCAGCAAAGCGGGATACCAAGAGACCCAGTACTTC	CASSKAGYQETQYF
TRBV7-2	15	many	TRBJ1-1	NA	TGTGCCAGCAGCTTAAAGCGTACCGGGCACACTGAAGCTTTCTTT	CASSLKRTGHTEAFF
TRBV12-3/TRBV12-4	15	NA	TRBJ2-1	TRBD1	TGTGCCAGCAGTTTACCCGGGACAGGGGTTGATGGGTCTTTCTTC	CASSLPGTGVDGSFF
TRBV7-2	14	few	TRBJ2-2	TRBD1	TGTGCCAGCAGCCCCCGTCGAGGGGGCCTCGAGTTGTTTTTT	CASSPRRGGLELFF
TRBV29-1	15	NA	TRBJ2-2	NA	TGCAGCGGGATAAGCCAGGGCCAGAACACCGGGGAGCTGTTTTTT	CSGISQGQNTGELFF
TRBV7-9	14	NA	TRBJ2-7	NA	TGTGCCAGCAGCTCATACGATTACAGGGACGAGCAGTACTTC	CASSSYDYRDEQYF
TRBV28	18	many	TRBJ1-4	TRBD1	TGTGCCAGCACCAGCCCCCGGGACAGGGTTACAACTAATGAAAAACTGTTTTTT	CASTSPRDRVTTNEKLFF
TRBV7-9	15	many	TRBJ2-1	TRBD2	TGTGCCAGCAGCACCGAGCGGGACCTCCACAATGAGCAGTTCTTC	CASSTERDLHNEQFF
TRBV29-1	15	NA	TRBJ2-3	TRBD1	TGCAGCGTTGATTTCCGGGACAGGGTCACAGATACGCAGTATTTT	CSVDFRDRVTDTQYF
TRBV19	14	once	TRBJ1-6	NA	TGTGCCAGTAGACTCGACGGTTGGGGTTCACCCCTCCACTTT	CASRLDGWGSPLHF
TRBV7-8	15	many	TRBJ1-5	NA	TGTGCCAGCGGCTGGGACGGAATTAGCAATCAGCCCCAGCATTTT	CASGWDGISNQPQHF
TRBV11-3	15	many	TRBJ2-3	NA	TGTGCCAGCAGCTTAGAGCCACCATCCACAGATACGCAGTATTTT	CASSLEPPSTDTQYF
TRBV20-1	15	NA	TRBJ1-2	TRBD1	TGCAGTGCTTGGGACCGATCGACAGGGCACTATGGCTACACCTTC	CSAWDRSTGHYGYTF
TRBV7-2	20	many	TRBJ2-5	NA	TGTGCCAGCAGCTCCCCTGACCACACTAGGACCAGATACGGGGAAGAGACCCAGTACTTC	CASSSPDHTRTRYGEETQYF
TRBV10-3	17	few	TRBJ2-1	TRBD1	TGTGCCATCACCGGAGATACCGGGACAGGGGTGAGGAATGAGCAGTTCTTC	CAITGDTGTGVRNEQFF
TRBV12-3/TRBV12-4	17	NA	TRBJ2-3	TRBD2	TGTGCCAGCCTTACCGAACTAGCGGGGATTAACACAGATACGCAGTATTTT	CASLTELAGINTDTQYF
TRBV7-9	15	NA	TRBJ1-6	NA	TGTGCCAGCGACAGTCAGAGCTCCTATAATTCACCCCTCCACTTT	CASDSQSSYNSPLHF
TRBV7-6	16	many	TRBJ2-2	NA	TGTGCCAGCAGCCCCCTGACGGCTTCGAACACCGGGGAGCTGTTTTTT	CASSPLTASNTGELFF
TRBV4-3	13	few	TRBJ2-1	NA	TGCGCCAGCAGCCAAGATGTAGGAAATGAGCAGTTCTTC	CASSQDVGNEQFF
TRBV2	16	few	TRBJ2-1	TRBD2	TGTGCCAGCAGCAAAGGGGCGGGGGGTCCCTACAATGAGCAGTTCTTC	CASSKGAGGPYNEQFF
TRBV7-9	15	many	TRBJ1-1	NA	TGTGCCAGCAGCTTAGATAGCAGACTAAACACTGAAGCTTTCTTT	CASSLDSRLNTEAFF
TRBV5-6	17	NA	TRBJ2-1	NA	TGTGCCAGCAGCTTGGCCCAGGCAGGCGGCTTATACAATGAGCAGTTCTTC	CASSLAQAGGLYNEQFF
TRBV10-3	14	NA	TRBJ1-1	NA	TGTGCCATCAGAGCGGGTCGGGAGAACACTGAAGCTTTCTTT	CAIRAGRENTEAFF